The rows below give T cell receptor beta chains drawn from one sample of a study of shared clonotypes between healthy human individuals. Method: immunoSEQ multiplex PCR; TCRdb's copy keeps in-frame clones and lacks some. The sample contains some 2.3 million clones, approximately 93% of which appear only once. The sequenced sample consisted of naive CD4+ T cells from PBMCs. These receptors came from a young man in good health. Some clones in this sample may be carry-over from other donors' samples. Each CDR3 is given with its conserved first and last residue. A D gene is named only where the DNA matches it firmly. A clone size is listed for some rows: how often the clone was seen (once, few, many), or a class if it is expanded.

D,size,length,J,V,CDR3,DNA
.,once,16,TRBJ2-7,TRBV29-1,CSARNDTLPPHYEQYF,TGCAGCGCCAGGAATGATACCCTCCCTCCCCACTACGAGCAGTACTTC
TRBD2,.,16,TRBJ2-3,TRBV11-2,CASSLTSGGITDTQYF,TGTGCCAGCAGCTTGACTAGCGGGGGCATCACAGATACGCAGTATTTT
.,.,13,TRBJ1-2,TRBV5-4,CASSFAQDGGYTF,TGTGCCAGCAGCTTTGCCCAAGACGGTGGCTACACCTTC
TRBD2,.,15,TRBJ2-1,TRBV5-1,CASSLGGRAYNEQFF,TGCGCCAGCAGCTTGGGGGGGAGGGCCTACAATGAGCAGTTCTTC
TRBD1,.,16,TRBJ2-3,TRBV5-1,CASSLEAGGGTDTQYF,TGCGCCAGCAGCTTGGAGGCAGGGGGCGGCACAGATACGCAGTATTTT
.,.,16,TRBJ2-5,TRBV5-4,CASSFDRATRSGTQYF,TGTGCCAGCAGCTTTGATCGGGCCACGAGGAGTGGGACCCAGTACTTC
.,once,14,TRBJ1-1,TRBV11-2,CASSLQPQNTEAFF,TGTGCCAGCAGCTTACAGCCGCAGAACACTGAAGCTTTCTTT
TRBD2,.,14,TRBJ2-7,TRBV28,CASSSTSGGYEQYF,TGTGCCAGCAGTTCAACTAGCGGGGGCTACGAGCAGTACTTC
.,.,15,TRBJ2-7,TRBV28,CASSLFGSATYEQYF,TGTGCCAGCAGTTTATTCGGCAGCGCTACCTACGAGCAGTACTTC
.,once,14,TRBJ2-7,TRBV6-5,CASSPNRALGEQYF,TGTGCCAGCAGCCCCAACAGGGCTCTAGGCGAGCAGTACTTC
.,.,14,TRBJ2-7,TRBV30,CAWSVNSGLDEQYF,TGTGCCTGGAGTGTTAATTCAGGGCTGGACGAGCAGTACTTC
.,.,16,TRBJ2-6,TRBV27,CATMRGSFSGANVLTF,TGTGCCACCATGAGAGGCTCCTTCTCTGGGGCCAACGTCCTGACTTTC
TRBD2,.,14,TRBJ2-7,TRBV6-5,CASRERGSSYEQYF,TGTGCCAGCAGGGAGCGGGGGAGCTCCTACGAGCAGTACTTC
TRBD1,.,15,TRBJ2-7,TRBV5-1,CASSLQGTASYEQYF,TGCGCCAGCAGCTTGCAAGGGACAGCAAGTTACGAGCAGTACTTC
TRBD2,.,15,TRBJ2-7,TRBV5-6,CASSLRPLAVGEQYF,TGTGCCAGCAGTCTTAGGCCCCTAGCGGTCGGCGAGCAGTACTTC
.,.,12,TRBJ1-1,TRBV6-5,CASSDRNTEAFF,TGTGCCAGCAGCGACAGGAACACTGAAGCTTTCTTT
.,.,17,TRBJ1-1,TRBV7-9,CASSLLADVWEVPEAFF,TGTGCCAGCAGCCTTCTGGCCGATGTTTGGGAAGTCCCTGAAGCTTTCTTT
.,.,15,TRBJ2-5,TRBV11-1,CASSLRSEIPRSQYF,TGTGCCAGCAGCTTGCGTTCAGAGATTCCGCGGTCCCAGTACTTC
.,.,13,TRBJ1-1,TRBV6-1,CASTIGGGQEAFF,TGTGCCAGCACCATCGGGGGCGGTCAAGAAGCTTTCTTT
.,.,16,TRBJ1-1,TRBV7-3,CASSPQPGGGSTEAFF,TGTGCCAGCAGCCCCCAACCCGGAGGAGGGTCCACTGAAGCTTTCTTT
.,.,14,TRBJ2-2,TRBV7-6,CASSPRGGTGELFF,TGTGCCAGCAGCCCCCGTGGGGGCACCGGGGAGCTGTTTTTT
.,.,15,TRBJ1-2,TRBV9,CASSVGGRADYGYTF,TGTGCCAGCAGCGTAGGGGGCAGGGCCGACTATGGCTACACCTTC
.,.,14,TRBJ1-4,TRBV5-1,CASSLVGSPEKLFF,TGCGCCAGCAGCTTGGTTGGGAGCCCCGAAAAACTGTTTTTT
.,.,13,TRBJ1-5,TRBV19,CASSTGARQPQHF,TGTGCCAGTAGTACAGGGGCACGACAGCCCCAGCATTTT
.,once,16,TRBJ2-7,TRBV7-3,CASSLSASQGVYEQYF,TGTGCCAGCAGCTTATCAGCGTCCCAGGGTGTCTACGAGCAGTACTTC
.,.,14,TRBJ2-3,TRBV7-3,CASSLTRVADTQYF,TGTGCCAGCAGCTTAACGCGGGTTGCAGATACGCAGTATTTT
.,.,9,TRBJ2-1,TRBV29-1,CSVSDEQFF,TGCAGCGTTAGCGATGAGCAGTTCTTC
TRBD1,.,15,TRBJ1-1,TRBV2,CASRKTGFGNTEAFF,TGTGCCAGCAGGAAGACAGGGTTTGGGAACACTGAAGCTTTCTTT
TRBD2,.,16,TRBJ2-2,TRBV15,CATSRVRGSKGGELFF,TGTGCCACCAGCAGAGTGCGCGGGAGCAAGGGCGGGGAGCTGTTTTTT
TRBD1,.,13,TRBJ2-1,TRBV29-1,CSAGTEPYNEQFF,TGCAGCGCCGGGACAGAGCCCTACAATGAGCAGTTCTTC